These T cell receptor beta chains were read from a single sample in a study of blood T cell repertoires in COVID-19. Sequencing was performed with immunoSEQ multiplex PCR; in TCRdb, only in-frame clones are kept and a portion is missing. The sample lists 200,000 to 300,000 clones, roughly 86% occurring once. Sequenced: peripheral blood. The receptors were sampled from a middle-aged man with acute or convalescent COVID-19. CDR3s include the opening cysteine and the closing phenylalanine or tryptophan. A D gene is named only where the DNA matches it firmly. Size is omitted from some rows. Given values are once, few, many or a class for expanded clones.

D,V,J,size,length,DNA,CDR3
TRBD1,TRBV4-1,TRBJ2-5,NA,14,TGCGCCAGCAGTCGTTCTGGGACAGAAGAGACCCAGTACTTC,CASSRSGTEETQYF
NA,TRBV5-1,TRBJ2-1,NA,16,TGCGCCAGCAGCTGGAGTGGGGCTGGCTCCTACAATGAGCAGTTCTTC,CASSWSGAGSYNEQFF
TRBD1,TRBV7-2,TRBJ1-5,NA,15,TGTGCCAGCAGCTTAGTGGGGGACAGAAATCAGCCCCAGCATTTT,CASSLVGDRNQPQHF
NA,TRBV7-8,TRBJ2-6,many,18,TGTGCCAGCAGCTTAGTTATCAGAATTACCTCTGGGGCCAACGTCCTGACTTTC,CASSLVIRITSGANVLTF
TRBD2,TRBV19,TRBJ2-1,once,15,TGTGCCAGTCAAAGCGGGAGTTCCTCTCGTGGTGAGCAGTTCTTC,CASQSGSSSRGEQFF
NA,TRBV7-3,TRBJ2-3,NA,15,TGTGCCAGCAGCTTACAGGCAGGGGGCACAGATACGCAGTATTTT,CASSLQAGGTDTQYF
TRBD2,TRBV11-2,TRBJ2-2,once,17,TGTGCCAGCAGCAGAGGGACTAGCGGGACGAACACCGGGGAGCTGTTTTTT,CASSRGTSGTNTGELFF
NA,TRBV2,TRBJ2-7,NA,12,TGTGCCAGCACCTGGCAGGGCGACGAGCAGTACTTC,CASTWQGDEQYF
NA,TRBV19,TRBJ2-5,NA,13,TGTGCCAGTAGTATGGCGGCGGGCCAGACCCAGTACTTC,CASSMAAGQTQYF
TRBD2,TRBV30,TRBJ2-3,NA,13,TGTGCCTGGAGTGGCGGGGGGGCGGATACGCAGTATTTT,CAWSGGGADTQYF
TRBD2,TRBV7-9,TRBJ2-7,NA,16,TGTGCCAGCACCGGGGCGGGAGCCCCGTCCTCCTACGAGCAGTACTTC,CASTGAGAPSSYEQYF
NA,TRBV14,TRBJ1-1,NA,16,TGTGCCAGCAGCCAAGAAGGGGAGGGACCGGCCACTGAAGCTTTCTTT,CASSQEGEGPATEAFF
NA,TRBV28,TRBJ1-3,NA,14,TGTGCCAGCTGGCGTGAGGGTGGAGGAAACACCATATATTTT,CASWREGGGNTIYF
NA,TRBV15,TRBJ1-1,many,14,TGTGCCACCAGCCCCGGCGGAGGGCGCACTGAAGCTTTCTTT,CATSPGGGRTEAFF
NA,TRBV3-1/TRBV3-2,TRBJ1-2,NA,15,TGTGCCAGCAGCCAAGATATAGAGTCTAACTATGGCTACACCTTC,CASSQDIESNYGYTF
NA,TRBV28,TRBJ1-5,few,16,TGTGCCAGCAGGAGTCCACTCGCAGGGAGGAATCAGCCCCAGCATTTT,CASRSPLAGRNQPQHF
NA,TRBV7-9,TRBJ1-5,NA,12,TGTGCCAGCACCCTGGGGGGACAGCCCCAGCATTTT,CASTLGGQPQHF
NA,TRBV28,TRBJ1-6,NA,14,TGTGCCAGCAGTTTATCCAGGGCTAATTCACCCCTCCACTTT,CASSLSRANSPLHF
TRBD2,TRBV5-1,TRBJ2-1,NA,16,TGCGCCAGCAGCTCGGTCTGGACTAGCGGGAGCGATGAGCAGTTCTTC,CASSSVWTSGSDEQFF
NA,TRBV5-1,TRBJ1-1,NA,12,TGCGCCAGCAGCCTTACAGGAACTGAAGCTTTCTTT,CASSLTGTEAFF
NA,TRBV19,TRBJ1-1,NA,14,TGTGCCAGTAGTCTTAGACAGGCTAACACTGAAGCTTTCTTT,CASSLRQANTEAFF
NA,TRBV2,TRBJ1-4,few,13,TGTGCCATCCCAGGGGCAACTAATGAAAAACTGTTTTTT,CAIPGATNEKLFF
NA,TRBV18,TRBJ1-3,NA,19,TGTGCCAGCTCACCCACCTCCCCAGTACCGGGACTGGGATCGGATCACATATATTTT,CASSPTSPVPGLGSDHIYF
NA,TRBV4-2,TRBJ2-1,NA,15,TGTGCCAGCAGCCAAGAGGACTCCTCCTACAATGAGCAGTTCTTC,CASSQEDSSYNEQFF
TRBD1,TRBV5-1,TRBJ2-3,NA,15,TGCGCCAGCAGCTGGGACAGGAGCATCACAGATACGCAGTATTTT,CASSWDRSITDTQYF
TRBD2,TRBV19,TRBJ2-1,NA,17,TGTGCCAGTAGTATAGCCCGACTAGCGGGAGTCTCCAATGAGCAGTTCTTC,CASSIARLAGVSNEQFF
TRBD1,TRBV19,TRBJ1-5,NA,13,TGTGCCAGTAGTGGGACAGTGAATCAGCCCCAGCATTTT,CASSGTVNQPQHF
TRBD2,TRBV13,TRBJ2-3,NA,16,TGTGCCAGCAGCTTTCTAAGCGGGAGGGCCGTAGATACGCAGTATTTT,CASSFLSGRAVDTQYF
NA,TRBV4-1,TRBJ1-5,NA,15,TGCGCCAGCAGCCAAGACGGGGCGGGGAGGCAGCCCCAGCATTTT,CASSQDGAGRQPQHF
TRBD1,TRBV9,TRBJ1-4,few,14,TGTGCCAGCAGCGTGGGACAGGGTAATGAAAAACTGTTTTTT,CASSVGQGNEKLFF
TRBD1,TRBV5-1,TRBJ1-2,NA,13,TGCGCCAGCGCGACAGGGGGAAGCTATGGCTACACCTTC,CASATGGSYGYTF
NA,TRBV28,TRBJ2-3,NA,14,TGTGCCAGCAGTTTTGAAAGGGGCGCAGATACGCAGTATTTT,CASSFERGADTQYF
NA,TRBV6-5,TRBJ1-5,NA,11,TGTGCCAGCAAAGGGGATCAGCCCCAGCATTTT,CASKGDQPQHF
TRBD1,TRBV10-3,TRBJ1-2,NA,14,TGTGCCCTACAATCGGGACAGGTGCCCTATGGCTACACCTTC,CALQSGQVPYGYTF
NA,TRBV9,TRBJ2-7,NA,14,TGTGCCAGCAGCGTAGGATCGGTCGCCTACGAGCAGTACTTC,CASSVGSVAYEQYF
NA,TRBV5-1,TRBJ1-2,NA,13,TGCGCCAGCAGCCTGGACAGTAACTATGGCTACACCTTC,CASSLDSNYGYTF
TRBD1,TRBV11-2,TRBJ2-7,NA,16,TGTGCCAGCAGCTTAGCTGGGACAGGGGGTTCCTACGAGCAGTACTTC,CASSLAGTGGSYEQYF
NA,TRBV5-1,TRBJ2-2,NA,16,TGCGCCAGCAGCCAGGGCCAGGGCGGTGGGGCCGGGGAGCTGTTTTTT,CASSQGQGGGAGELFF
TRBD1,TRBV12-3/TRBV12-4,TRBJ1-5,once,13,TGTGCCAGCAGAAAACAGGGGAACCAGCCCCAGCATTTT,CASRKQGNQPQHF
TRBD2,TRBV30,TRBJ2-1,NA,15,TGTGCCTGGAGTCAGGGACTAGCGGGAGATGCTGAGCAGTTCTTC,CAWSQGLAGDAEQFF